This T cell receptor (beta chain) was observed in a study of T cell responses to AZD1222 COVID-19 vaccine. Study-wide results and limits: Just six people given AZD1222 tested seropositive at baseline. The study reported that nearly half of spike-specific TCRs target unmutated variant regions.

This CDR3 has 17 amino acids. V was shortened by 5 bases and J by 4 bases, with 23 bases between the two germline ends. Germline V gene data show CDR1 as SGHTA and CDR2 as FQGTGA. Libraries were prepared by immunoSEQ multiplex PCR; TCRdb keeps only in-frame clonotypes and omits some of them. The sample shows approximately 100,000 clones, over 75% of them seen only once. A note on this clone: Its antigen is currently unknown.

This clonotype originated in an adult who received the AZD1222 COVID-19 vaccine. The chain has TRBV7-3 and TRBJ1-1; D is undetermined. Source: peripheral blood, taken 28 days after the second AZD1222 dose. CDR3 in amino acids: CASSRMGGPKGSTEAFF. In DNA form, the CDR3 reads TGTGCCAGCAGCCGAATGGGTGGGCCTAAGGGTAGCACTGAAGCTTTCTTT. Filled out from reference TRBV7-3 and TRBJ1-1, the complete variable domain reads GAGVSQTPSNKVTEKGKYVELRCDPISGHTALYWYRQSLGQGPEFLIYFQGTGAADDSGLPNDRFFAVRPEGSVSTLKIQRTERGDSAVYLCASSRMGGPKGSTEAFFGQGTRLTVV.